The rows below give T cell receptor beta chains drawn from one sample of a study of blood T cell repertoires in COVID-19. Produced via immunoSEQ multiplex PCR; TCRdb's table is partial and in-frame only. The table shows around 30,000 clones, with approximately 94% occurring only once. Sequenced input: peripheral blood. The receptor set was obtained from a human donor with active COVID-19. The donor label of this sample is uncertain. Each CDR3 is given with its conserved first and last residue. D genes are given only for firm matches. Where a row states a size, it is once, few, many or the class of an expanded clone; other rows omit it.

TGTGCTAGTGGTTTTCTAGCGGGGGGGCTTGGCACAGATACGCAGTATTTT | CASGFLAGGLGTDTQYF | TRBJ2-3 | TRBV12-5 | . | TRBD2
TGTGCCAGCAGTGATTGGGCAGGGGCGCGTGATGGCTACACCTTC | CASSDWAGARDGYTF | TRBJ1-2 | TRBV6-1 | . | .
TGTGCCACCAGGCACGGGACACAGAACACCGGGGAGCTGTTTTTT | CATRHGTQNTGELFF | TRBJ2-2 | TRBV24-1 | . | .
TGTGCCAGCAGCTTGAGGACTAGCGGGTCTAACTACGAGCAGTACTTC | CASSLRTSGSNYEQYF | TRBJ2-7 | TRBV7-8 | . | TRBD2
TGCGCCAGCAGCTTGACAGGGGCAGGGGAAAAACTGTTTTTT | CASSLTGAGEKLFF | TRBJ1-4 | TRBV5-1 | once | TRBD1
TGCGCCAGCAGCTTGGGACAGGGGAATGAAAAACTGTTTTTT | CASSLGQGNEKLFF | TRBJ1-4 | TRBV5-1 | . | TRBD1
TGTGCCTGGGAGAGCCTGGACAGAGCCTACGAGCAGTACTTC | CAWESLDRAYEQYF | TRBJ2-7 | TRBV30 | . | .
TGTGCCAGCAGCAAAGATAAGAGGGATCTTGAGTGTCCCATCAAGCAGCCCCAGCATTTT | CASSKDKRDLECPIKQPQHF | TRBJ1-5 | TRBV21-1 | . | .
TGTGCCAGTAGTTCCCCACTAGCGGGAGACTTAGATGAGCAGTTCTTC | CASSSPLAGDLDEQFF | TRBJ2-1 | TRBV19 | . | TRBD2
TGTGCCACCAGTGAGACGACAGACAGGGAAGAGACCCAGTACTTC | CATSETTDREETQYF | TRBJ2-5 | TRBV24-1 | . | TRBD1
TGTGCCAGCAGTGAATCAGTGGCCTACGAGCAGTACTTC | CASSESVAYEQYF | TRBJ2-7 | TRBV2 | . | .
TGTGCCAGCAGCTTAGTGCGGGGGGCCCACGACGAGCAGTACTTC | CASSLVRGAHDEQYF | TRBJ2-7 | TRBV11-2 | . | TRBD2
TGCAGCGTTGAAGCAGGGGGCCCTGAAGCTTTCTTT | CSVEAGGPEAFF | TRBJ1-1 | TRBV29-1 | . | TRBD1
TGTGCCAGCAGCTTGGGACTAGCCGGGGGAAACGGGGAGCTGTTTTTT | CASSLGLAGGNGELFF | TRBJ2-2 | TRBV7-9 | . | TRBD2
TGTGCCAGCAGCTTGATCGGAGGCACAGATACGCAGTATTTT | CASSLIGGTDTQYF | TRBJ2-3 | TRBV5-4 | . | .
TGTGCCAGCAGCGTAGAGGCCAGGCCCGGGGCACCCCTCCACTTT | CASSVEARPGAPLHF | TRBJ1-6 | TRBV9 | . | .
TGTGCCAGTAACCCCATCCGGGACAGGGCTCAACCCCAGCATTTT | CASNPIRDRAQPQHF | TRBJ1-5 | TRBV19 | . | TRBD1
TGCGCCAGCAGCCATACTAGCGGCGGAAAAAACATTCAGTACTTC | CASSHTSGGKNIQYF | TRBJ2-4 | TRBV4-1 | . | TRBD2
TGCGCCAGCAGCTTGGGTCCACCGGACACCGGGGAGCTGTTTTTT | CASSLGPPDTGELFF | TRBJ2-2 | TRBV5-1 | once | .
TGCGCCAGCAGTGAGTCGCGGGGGGGCCGCGATGAGCAGTTCTTC | CASSESRGGRDEQFF | TRBJ2-1 | TRBV10-1 | . | TRBD2
TGTGCCAGCAGCTTAGTCATGGCCGGGAGCAATCAGCCCCAGCATTTT | CASSLVMAGSNQPQHF | TRBJ1-5 | TRBV7-9 | . | .
TGTGCCAGCAGCGCACCCGCGTTCAGCACAGATACGCAGTATTTT | CASSAPAFSTDTQYF | TRBJ2-3 | TRBV5-5 | few | .
TGCGCCAGCAGATCAGGACAGGGGAGGAATTCACCCCTCCACTTT | CASRSGQGRNSPLHF | TRBJ1-6 | TRBV4-1 | . | TRBD1
TGTGCCATCAGTGTCGGCGGGAGAGGGTCAGATACGCAGTATTTT | CAISVGGRGSDTQYF | TRBJ2-3 | TRBV10-3 | . | TRBD2
TGCGCCAGCAGCCAAGGACGGAGCTCCTACGAGCAGTACTTC | CASSQGRSSYEQYF | TRBJ2-7 | TRBV4-1 | . | .
TGTGCCAGCAGCCAGACAGTTGGGAATCAGCCCCAGCATTTT | CASSQTVGNQPQHF | TRBJ1-5 | TRBV7-2 | once | .
TGTGCCAGCAGCTTGCGCCGGGACAGCGAATTCACCGGGGAAAAACTGTTTTTT | CASSLRRDSEFTGEKLFF | TRBJ1-4 | TRBV7-2 | . | TRBD1
TGTGCCAGCATCGTAGCGGGAGGCGAGACCCAGTACTTC | CASIVAGGETQYF | TRBJ2-5 | TRBV6-6 | . | TRBD2
TGTGCCAGTAGTATGGGACAGGCGGGCAATCAGCCCCAGCATTTT | CASSMGQAGNQPQHF | TRBJ1-5 | TRBV19 | . | TRBD1
TGTGCCAGCAGGTCGGACAGCACCGGGGAGCTGTTTTTT | CASRSDSTGELFF | TRBJ2-2 | TRBV12-3/TRBV12-4 | . | .
TGTGCCAGCAGCGTAGAAAGTGGAGGAACCTACGAGCAGTACTTC | CASSVESGGTYEQYF | TRBJ2-7 | TRBV9 | . | .
TGCAGCGTTTCGGACAGCCGTGGCTACACCTTC | CSVSDSRGYTF | TRBJ1-2 | TRBV29-1 | . | .